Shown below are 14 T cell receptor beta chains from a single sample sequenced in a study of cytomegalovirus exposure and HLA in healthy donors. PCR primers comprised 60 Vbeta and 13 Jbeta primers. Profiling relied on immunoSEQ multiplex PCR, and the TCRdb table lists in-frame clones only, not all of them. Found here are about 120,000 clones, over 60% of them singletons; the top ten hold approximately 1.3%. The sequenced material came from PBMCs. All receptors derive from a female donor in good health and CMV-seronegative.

The CDR3 spells CASSPRGLAVETQYF. CDR3 nucleotides: TGCGCCAGCAGCCCCCGGGGACTAGCGGTAGAGACCCAGTACTTC. This sequence joins TRBV5-1 and TRBJ2-5; 11 positions agree with TRBD2. This CDR3 is 15 amino acids long. Germline CDR1 reads SGHRS; CDR2 reads YFSETQ. Unmatched junction bases numbered 6, after V lost 4 bases and J lost 4 bases.

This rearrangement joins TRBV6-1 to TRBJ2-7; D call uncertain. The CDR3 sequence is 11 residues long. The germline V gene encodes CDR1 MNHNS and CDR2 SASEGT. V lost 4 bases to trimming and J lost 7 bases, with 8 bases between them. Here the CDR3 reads CASSVTREQYF. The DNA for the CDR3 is TGTGCCAGCAGTGTAACTCGGGAGCAGTACTTC.

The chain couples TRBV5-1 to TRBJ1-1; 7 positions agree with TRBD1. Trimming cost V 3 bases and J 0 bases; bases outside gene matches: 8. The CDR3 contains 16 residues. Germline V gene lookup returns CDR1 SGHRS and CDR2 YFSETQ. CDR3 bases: TGCGCCAGCAGCTCGCCAATGGGACAGTTGAACACTGAAGCTTTCTTT. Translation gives CASSSPMGQLNTEAFF.

CDR3 sequence (DNA): TGTGCCAGCTCAGCAAAGACAGAGTATAGCAATCAGCCCCAGCATTTT. Amino acid sequence: CASSAKTEYSNQPQHF. V is TRBV18 and J is TRBJ1-5; D may be TRBD1 (5 bases). V was trimmed by 5 bases and J by 0 bases, leaving 14 bases between them. Germline lookup yields CDR1 KGHSH and CDR2 LQKENI. The CDR3 runs 16 residues.

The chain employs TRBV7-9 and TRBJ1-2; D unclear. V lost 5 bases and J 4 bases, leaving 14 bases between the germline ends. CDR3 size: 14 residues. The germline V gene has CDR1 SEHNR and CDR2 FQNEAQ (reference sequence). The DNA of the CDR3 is TGTGCCAGCAGCCCTACCCCGGGGATCTATGGCTACACCTTC. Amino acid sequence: CASSPTPGIYGYTF.

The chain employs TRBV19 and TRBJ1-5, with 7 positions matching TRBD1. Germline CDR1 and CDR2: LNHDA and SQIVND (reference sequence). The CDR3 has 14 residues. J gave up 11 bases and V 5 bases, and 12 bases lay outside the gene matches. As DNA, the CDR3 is TGTGCCAGTAGTGCCCGACAGGGCCACTGGTCCCAGCATTTT. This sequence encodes CASSARQGHWSQHF.

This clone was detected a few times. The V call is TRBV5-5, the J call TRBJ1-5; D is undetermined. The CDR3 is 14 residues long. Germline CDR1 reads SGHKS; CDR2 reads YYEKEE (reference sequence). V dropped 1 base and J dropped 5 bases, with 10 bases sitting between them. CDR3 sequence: CASSLTGRDQPQHF. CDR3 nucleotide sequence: TGTGCCAGCAGCTTGACGGGAAGGGATCAGCCCCAGCATTTT.

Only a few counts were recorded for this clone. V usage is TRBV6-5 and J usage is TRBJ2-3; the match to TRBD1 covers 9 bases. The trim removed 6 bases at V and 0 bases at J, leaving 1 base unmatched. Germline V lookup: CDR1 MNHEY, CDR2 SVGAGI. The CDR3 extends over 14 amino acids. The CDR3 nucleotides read TGTGCCAGCAGACAGGGGGCTAGCACAGATACGCAGTATTTT. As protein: CASRQGASTDTQYF.

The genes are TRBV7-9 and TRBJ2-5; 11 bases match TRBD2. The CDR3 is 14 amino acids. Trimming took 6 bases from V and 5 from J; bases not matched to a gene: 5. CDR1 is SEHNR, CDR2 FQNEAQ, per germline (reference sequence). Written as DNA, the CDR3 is TGTGCCAGCAGACTTACTAGCGGGAGTGAGACCCAGTACTTC. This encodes CASRLTSGSETQYF.

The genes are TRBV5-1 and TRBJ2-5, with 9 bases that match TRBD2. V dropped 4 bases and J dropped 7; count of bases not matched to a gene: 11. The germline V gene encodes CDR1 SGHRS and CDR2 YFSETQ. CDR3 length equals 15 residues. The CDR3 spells CASSRDQTSGRTQYF. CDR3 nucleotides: TGCGCCAGCAGCCGCGACCAGACTAGCGGAAGGACCCAGTACTTC. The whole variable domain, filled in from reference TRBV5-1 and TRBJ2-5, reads KAGVTQTPRYLIKTRGQQVTLSCSPISGHRSVSWYQQTPGQGLQFLFEYFSETQRNKGNFPGRFSGRQFSNSRSEMNVSTLELGDSALYLCASSRDQTSGRTQYFGPGTRLLVL.

The CDR3 DNA follows: TGTGCCTGGAGACAACAGAGGGGGGGCTACGAGCAGTACTTC. Translated: CAWRQQRGGYEQYF. The rearrangement joins TRBV30 to TRBJ2-7; D is possibly TRBD2 (7 bases). The germline V and J ends were trimmed by 3 bases and 3 bases, with 15 bases remaining between them. CDR1 and CDR2 (germline): GTSNPN, SVGIG (reference sequence). The CDR3 runs 14 residues.

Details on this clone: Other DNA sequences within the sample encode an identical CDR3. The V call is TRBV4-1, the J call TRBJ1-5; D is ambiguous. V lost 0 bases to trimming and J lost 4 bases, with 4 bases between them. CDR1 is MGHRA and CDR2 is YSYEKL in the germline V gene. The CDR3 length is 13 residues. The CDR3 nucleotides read TGCGCCAGCAGCCAAGACCCGAATCAGCCCCAGCATTTT. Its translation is CASSQDPNQPQHF.

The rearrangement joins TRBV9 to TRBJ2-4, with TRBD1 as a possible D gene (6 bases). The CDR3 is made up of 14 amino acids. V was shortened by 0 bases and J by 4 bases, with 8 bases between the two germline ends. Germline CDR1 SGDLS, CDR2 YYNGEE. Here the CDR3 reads CASSVGGTKNIQYF. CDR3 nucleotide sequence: TGTGCCAGCAGCGTAGGTGGGACAAAAAACATTCAGTACTTC.

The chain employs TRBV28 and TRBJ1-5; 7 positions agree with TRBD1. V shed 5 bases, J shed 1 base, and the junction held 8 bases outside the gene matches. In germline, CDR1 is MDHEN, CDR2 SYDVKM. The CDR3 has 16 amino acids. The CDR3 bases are TGTGCCAGCAGTCAATGGACAGGAGGGAGCAATCAGCCCCAGCATTTT. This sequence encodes CASSQWTGGSNQPQHF.